The 3 T cell receptor beta chains below all came from one sample that was sequenced in a study of blood T cell repertoires in COVID-19. This table comes from immunoSEQ multiplex PCR, and its TCRdb copy is limited to in-frame clones, with some not included. The sample has under 30,000 clones; 86% are singletons. Sequences were obtained from peripheral blood. Source of these receptors: a man aged 45-60 years with active COVID-19.

The chain couples TRBV10-3 to TRBJ2-7; D might be TRBD1 (6 bases). Trimming removed 10 bases from V and 4 bases from J, with 23 bases in between. Germline assignment: CDR1 ENHRY and CDR2 SYGVKD. The CDR3 is 15 amino acids. The CDR3 sequence: CATADSTGTSYEQYF. For the CDR3, the DNA is TGTGCCACAGCCGACTCAACAGGGACGTCGTACGAGCAGTACTTC.

This sequence joins TRBV5-5 and TRBJ1-2; a weak D match, TRBD1 (6 bases). Per the germline V gene, CDR1 is SGHKS and CDR2 is YYEKEE (reference sequence). Between the trimmed V and J ends, which lost 5 bases and 7 bases, there was a span of 18 bases. The CDR3 is 14 amino acids. The CDR3: CASRLDQGISGYTF. DNA for the CDR3: TGTGCCAGCAGGCTGGACCAGGGGATCTCTGGCTACACCTTC.

This chain uses TRBV28 with TRBJ2-5; tentatively, D is TRBD1 (7 bases). This CDR3 is built from 15 residues. V dropped 6 bases and J dropped 9 bases, with 23 bases sitting between them. Germline CDR1 reads MDHEN; CDR2 reads SYDVKM. For the CDR3, the DNA is TGTGCCAGCAGCCAAGGAGGGACAGCTCGGAGGGCCCAGTACTTC. Translated, it gives CASSQGGTARRAQYF.